The TCR beta chain described here comes from a study of siplizumab effects on memory and regulatory T cells (dated by TCRdb to about 2019). Concerning the study at large: The effect of the anti-CD2 antibody siplizumab on alloreactive T-cell subsets was examined in allogeneic mixed lymphocyte reactions constructed from human PBMCs. Beyond this particular receptor, the publication reports: About 80-97% of proliferating CD4+ or CD8+ clones could not be given a naive or memory phenotype. No functional confirmation was obtained for the suppressive function of proliferating Tregs from siplizumab cultures. Compared with memory T cells, unstimulated naive T cells appeared more diverse, and naive cells seemed to make a substantial contribution to the alloresponse. Because sequences below about 10^-5 frequency were poorly captured, only a minor fraction of alloreactive clones could be mapped to unstimulated subsets. The cumulative frequency of alloreactive sequences traceable to unstimulated CD4+ memory T cells was significantly reduced by siplizumab. Among mappable alloreactive CD4+ clones, an average Treg-derived fraction of roughly 70% was observed with siplizumab, compared with roughly 27% in control reactions.

The library was prepared using the immunoSEQ multiplex PCR assay. The deep sequencing platform assayed 80,000 to 100,000 TCR templates per sample. Genomic DNA extracted from sorted T cells was the material used for TCRbeta CDR3 sequencing. In the source study's methods: Clonal analysis of TCRbeta CDR3 data was done in the R programming language. Comparing unstimulated samples against CFSE-low samples taken after the reaction was how alloreactive CD4+ and CD8+ clones were defined. By matching sequences to the repertoires of sorted unstimulated Treg and non-Treg cells, each alloreactive CD4+ clone was assigned a regulatory or non-regulatory origin. TCRdb took over this immuneACCESS table, retaining in-frame rearrangements with V and J assigned. Such tables are incomplete; in checked studies, under half of the missing clones stem from an unresolved V gene, and the remainder is unexplained. For V, J and clone size, that table is used; D and trimming come from the DNA. Within this sample are roughly 120,000 clones, with under 95% of them counted one time only. More than 0.65% of the sample is in the top ten clones.

As to this clone: Its antigen is unknown. No base-level quality is on record; no much larger clone is a single base apart.

The V end loses 3 bases and the J end loses 9 bases, and a stretch of 9 bases separates them. Sequences KGHSH (CDR1) and LQKENI (CDR2) are obtained from the germline V gene. The CDR3 covers 13 residues, taking in both the cysteine and the phenylalanine. This entry keeps only the CDR3 DNA: 39 bases, framed from base 1. Sorted unstimulated T cells and proliferating T cells recovered from mixed lymphocyte reactions were subjected to TCRbeta CDR3 sequencing. Fresh whole blood from over 8 HLA-typed healthy donors was used to isolate PBMCs. To map where alloreactive clones came from, CD4+ regulatory T cells in the unstimulated state were FACS-sorted.

This clonotype was obtained from a human donor in good health. Recombination connected TRBV18 to TRBJ1-6; no D segment can be confidently identified. Sequencing was carried out using Tregs sorted from blood. The DNA sequence is TGTGCCAGCTCACCCGGGTCCGGTTCACCCCTCCACTTT. Its amino acids are CASSPGSGSPLHF.